Listed below are T cell receptor beta chains from one sample, sequenced in a study of regulatory and conventional T cells in RAG deficiency. The assay was immunoSEQ multiplex PCR, and TCRdb's table has in-frame clones only and misses some. The table shows around 20,000 clones, with around 94% occurring only once. This sample also appeared in a second study, on regulatory T cells.

The sequenced material came from CD4+ T cells sorted from blood. Receptor source: a human donor in good health. Each CDR3 is given with its conserved first and last residue. A D gene is named only where the DNA matches it firmly. Clone size is shown for a subset of rows, as once, few, many or a class of expanded clone.

d_call	j_call	clone_size	v_call	cdr3_nt	cdr3_aa
.	TRBJ1-4	.	TRBV19	TGTGCCAGTAGTACAACCCACCTCTCGTTAAGGGCAGGTGAAAAACTGTTTTTT	CASSTTHLSLRAGEKLFF
.	TRBJ2-6	.	TRBV2	TGTGCCAGCACACTCAGGTCCTCTGGGGCCAACGTCCTGACTTTC	CASTLRSSGANVLTF
.	TRBJ1-6	.	TRBV27	TGTGCCAGCAGTTTGTGGCAGGGGAGTGGTGTAGGTAATTCACCCCTCCACTTT	CASSLWQGSGVGNSPLHF
.	TRBJ2-3	.	TRBV5-1	TGCGCCAGCAGCCCGGGACTCCCCCCATATACGCAGTATTTT	CASSPGLPPYTQYF
TRBD1	TRBJ2-2	.	TRBV5-4	TGTGCCAGCAGCCCCGACAGGGTCAGGGAGCTGTTTTTT	CASSPDRVRELFF
.	TRBJ2-5	once	TRBV18	TGTGCCAGCTCACACCAGTCGGGGACCCAGTACTTC	CASSHQSGTQYF
.	TRBJ1-2	.	TRBV2	TGTGCCAGCAGTGAAGTTAAGGGGTCCTACTCTGGCTACACCTTC	CASSEVKGSYSGYTF
.	TRBJ1-5	.	TRBV7-8	TGTGCCAGCAGCTTCACAGTTAATAGCAATCAGCCCCAGCATTTT	CASSFTVNSNQPQHF
TRBD1	TRBJ1-3	.	TRBV28	TGTGCCAGCAACGACAGGGATAGAAACACCATATATTTT	CASNDRDRNTIYF
TRBD1	TRBJ1-6	once	TRBV5-1	TGCGCCAGCAGCTCGCGGACAGGGGGGAATTCACCCCTCCACTTT	CASSSRTGGNSPLHF